This is a list of T cell receptor beta chains from one sample in a study of blood T cells in healthy people across ages. Each CDR3 protein is one row after TCRdb ran MiXCR on the 5' RACE reads. The sample shows 1.5 million to 2 million distinct CDR3 sequences, roughly a third of them seen only once. The sequenced material came from blood. All receptors come from a woman aged 25 to 39 in good health. Both conserved end residues are part of each CDR3. Fields, in order: D gene, J gene, V gene, clone size, CDR3 protein, CDR3 DNA. D genes are given only for firm matches. Part of the rows lack a size; the others show once, few, many or a class for expanded clones.

>-|TRBJ1-2|TRBV20-1|-
CSARDLGGGGYGYTF
TGCAGTGCTAGAGATTTGGGGGGCGGGGGCTATGGCTACACCTTC
>TRBD1|TRBJ1-2|TRBV28|-
CASSLRDRPVDGYTF
TGTGCCAGCAGTTTAAGGGACAGGCCCGTGGATGGCTACACCTTC
>TRBD2|TRBJ2-3|TRBV7-9|once
CASSLAAGGPGRTDTQYF
TGTGCCAGCAGCTTAGCTGCGGGGGGGCCAGGGAGGACGGATACGCAGTATTTT
>TRBD1|TRBJ2-1|TRBV6-6|many
CASSWTGGSYNEQFF
TGTGCCAGCAGTTGGACAGGGGGCTCTTACAATGAGCAGTTCTTC
>-|TRBJ2-3|TRBV20-1|many
CSASGAPGRPTDTQYF
TGCAGTGCTAGTGGGGCCCCGGGACGCCCCACAGATACGCAGTATTTT
>-|TRBJ1-1|TRBV28|-
CASRQGTMNTEAFF
TGTGCCAGCAGACAGGGAACTATGAACACTGAAGCTTTCTTT
>-|TRBJ2-7|TRBV11-1|many
CASSPPNSVDEQYF
TGTGCCAGCAGCCCCCCGAACTCGGTTGACGAGCAGTACTTC
>-|TRBJ2-7|TRBV20-1|-
CSARVSRLARNEQYF
TGCAGTGCTAGAGTCAGCCGGCTAGCGCGCAACGAGCAGTACTTC
>-|TRBJ2-6|TRBV12-3/TRBV12-4|few
CASSRETGPWAGANVLTF
TGTGCCAGCAGCAGAGAGACAGGTCCTTGGGCTGGGGCCAACGTCCTGACTTTC
>-|TRBJ1-2|TRBV20-1|-
CSALGNPGSYGYTF
TGCAGTGCTCTAGGGAATCCAGGGAGCTATGGCTACACCTTC
>TRBD2|TRBJ2-5|TRBV7-3|few
CASSLVGGLAVEETQYF
TGTGCCAGCAGCTTAGTTGGTGGACTAGCGGTTGAGGAGACCCAGTACTTC
>TRBD2|TRBJ2-7|TRBV30|-
CAWGLGASGVYEQYF
TGTGCCTGGGGTCTGGGCGCTAGCGGGGTCTACGAGCAGTACTTC
>-|TRBJ2-7|TRBV11-2|-
CASSLESPHDTGYEQYF
TGTGCCAGCAGCTTAGAGAGCCCTCACGATACGGGTTACGAGCAGTACTTC
>TRBD2|TRBJ2-1|TRBV20-1|-
CSRYSGSADEQFF
TGCAGCCGGTACAGCGGGAGTGCAGATGAGCAGTTCTTC
>TRBD2|TRBJ2-3|TRBV7-2|-
CASSSSGKDTQYF
TGTGCCAGCAGCTCTAGCGGAAAGGATACGCAGTATTTT
>TRBD1|TRBJ2-3|TRBV12-3/TRBV12-4|-
CASSFLGQGTDAQYF
TGTGCCAGCAGTTTTCTGGGACAGGGCACAGATGCGCAGTATTTT
>-|TRBJ1-2|TRBV6-6|-
CASSTNREGGYTF
TGTGCCAGCAGTACAAACAGGGAGGGAGGCTACACCTTC
>-|TRBJ2-1|TRBV20-1|-
CSAKGAGSYNEQFF
TGCAGTGCTAAGGGCGCGGGCTCCTACAATGAGCAGTTCTTC
>TRBD2|TRBJ2-1|TRBV20-1|-
CSARGPGRGSNEQFF
TGCAGTGCTAGAGGCCCCGGGAGGGGGAGCAATGAGCAGTTCTTC
>TRBD2|TRBJ2-3|TRBV6-6|few
CASRPVGTSGSADTQYF
TGTGCCAGCAGACCCGTCGGGACTAGCGGGAGTGCAGATACGCAGTATTTT
>-|TRBJ2-6|TRBV6-5|-
CASSYNRDSGANVLTF
TGTGCCAGCAGTTACAACAGAGACTCTGGGGCCAACGTCCTGACTTTC
>-|TRBJ2-7|TRBV5-1|-
CASSLEIPYEQYF
TGCGCCAGCAGCTTGGAAATTCCCTACGAGCAGTACTTC
>-|TRBJ2-6|TRBV4-2|many
CASSQDYEESSGANVLTF
TGTGCCAGCAGCCAAGATTATGAGGAGAGCTCTGGGGCCAACGTCCTGACTTTC
>-|TRBJ2-1|TRBV27|-
CATKDGGWQFF
TGTGCCACTAAGGACGGGGGATGGCAGTTCTTC
>TRBD2|TRBJ2-1|TRBV9|few
CASSVGGLGTSGGNEQFF
TGTGCCAGCAGCGTAGGCGGTCTTGGGACTAGCGGGGGTAATGAGCAGTTCTTC
>TRBD2|TRBJ2-1|TRBV11-1|-
CASSLARTSGGISYNEQFF
TGTGCCAGCAGCTTAGCGCGCACTAGCGGGGGAATTTCCTACAATGAGCAGTTCTTC
>TRBD2|TRBJ2-5|TRBV20-1|many
CSATRGGQETQYF
TGCAGTGCAACCCGCGGGGGGCAAGAGACCCAGTACTTC
>TRBD2|TRBJ2-5|TRBV7-9|few
CASTRVGEAGGNVEQYF
TGTGCCAGCACCCGCGTCGGAGAAGCGGGGGGAAATGTTGAGCAGTACTTC
>-|TRBJ2-1|TRBV29-1|-
CSVGGGRSYNEQFF
TGCAGCGTTGGAGGCGGGCGCTCCTACAATGAGCAGTTCTTC
>-|TRBJ2-3|TRBV11-2|few
CASSLERSGPGADTQYF
TGTGCCAGCAGCTTGGAAAGAAGTGGGCCCGGGGCAGATACGCAGTATTTT
>TRBD2|TRBJ2-1|TRBV30|few
CASRLTSGPYNEQFF
TGTGCCTCGAGACTGACTAGCGGGCCGTACAATGAGCAGTTCTTC
>-|TRBJ2-2|TRBV12-3/TRBV12-4|few
CASRVSGTGELFF
TGTGCCAGCAGGGTCTCGGGGACCGGGGAGCTGTTTTTT
>-|TRBJ2-5|TRBV15|-
CATSTKRGARSHQETQYF
TGTGCCACCAGCACAAAACGGGGAGCGAGAAGCCACCAAGAGACCCAGTACTTC
>TRBD2|TRBJ2-7|TRBV4-1|-
CANSQENSLAGGYEQYF
TGCGCCAACAGCCAAGAGAACTCCCTAGCGGGGGGCTACGAGCAGTACTTC
>TRBD2|TRBJ2-7|TRBV27|few
CASSETSTSYEQYF
TGTGCCAGCAGTGAGACTAGCACATCCTACGAGCAGTACTTC
>-|TRBJ2-4|TRBV20-1|-
CSAGGTLSAKNIQYF
TGCAGTGCGGGCGGGACCCTCAGCGCCAAAAACATTCAGTACTTC